This T cell receptor (beta chain) was found in a study of blood T cell repertoires in COVID-19. Study context: Sources were T cells, B-cell-depleted T cells, or PBMCs; the material itself was cDNA or gDNA.

The length of the CDR3 is 13 residues. CDR1 and CDR2 from the germline V gene are SQVTM and ANQGSEA. The trim removed 7 bases at V and 4 bases at J, leaving 8 bases unmatched. Original processing notes: Reference gene primer amplification in the assay estimated nucleated cell counts. Profiled with immunoSEQ multiplex PCR; TCRdb holds only in-frame clones, not every one. V, J and clone size are those of that table, while D and trimming were read from the DNA. This table holds 240,000 or so clones, approximately 86% found once. The J gene is TRBJ1-2, the V gene TRBV29-1, with 8 bases aligning to TRBD1. This TCR derives from a woman aged 30 to 39 who had recovered from COVID-19. Sequenced: peripheral blood. The CDR3 region has the DNA TGCAGCGCCAACCCAGGGGGCGGCTATGGCTACACCTTC. Its protein is CSANPGGGYGYTF.